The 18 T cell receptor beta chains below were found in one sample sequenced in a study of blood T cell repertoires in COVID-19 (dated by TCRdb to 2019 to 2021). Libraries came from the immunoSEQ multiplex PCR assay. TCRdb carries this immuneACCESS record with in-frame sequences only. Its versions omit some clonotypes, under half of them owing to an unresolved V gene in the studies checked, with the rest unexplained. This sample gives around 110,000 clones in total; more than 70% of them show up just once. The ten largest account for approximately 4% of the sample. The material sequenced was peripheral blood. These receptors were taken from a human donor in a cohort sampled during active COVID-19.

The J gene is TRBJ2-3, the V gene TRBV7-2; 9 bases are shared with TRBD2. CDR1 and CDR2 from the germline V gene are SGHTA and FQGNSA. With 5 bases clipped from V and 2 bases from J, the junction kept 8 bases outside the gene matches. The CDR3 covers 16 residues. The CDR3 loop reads CASSPRLAESTDTQYF. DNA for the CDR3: TGTGCCAGCAGCCCAAGACTAGCGGAATCCACAGATACGCAGTATTTT. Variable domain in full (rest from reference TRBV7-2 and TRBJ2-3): GAGVSQSPSNKVTEKGKDVELRCDPISGHTALYWYRQSLGQGLEFLIYFQGNSAPDKSGLPSDRFSAERTGGSVSTLTIQRTQQEDSAVYLCASSPRLAESTDTQYFGPGTRLTVL.

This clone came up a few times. The CDR3 loop reads CASSRQRSNSPLHF. The CDR3 DNA sequence: TGTGCCAGCAGTAGACAGAGGAGTAATTCACCCCTCCACTTT. J is TRBJ1-6 and V is TRBV6-5; D possibly corresponds to TRBD1 (5 bases). V lost 5 bases to trimming and J lost 6 bases, with 11 bases between them. The germline CDR1 and CDR2 sequences are MNHEY and SVGAGI. CDR3 length equals 14 residues.

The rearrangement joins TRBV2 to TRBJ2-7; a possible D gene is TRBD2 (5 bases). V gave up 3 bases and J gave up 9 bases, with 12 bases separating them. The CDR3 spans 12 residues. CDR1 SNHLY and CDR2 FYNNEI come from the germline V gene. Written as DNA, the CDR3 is TGTGCCAGCAGTGATCCTGGACTGATGCAGTACTTC. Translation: CASSDPGLMQYF. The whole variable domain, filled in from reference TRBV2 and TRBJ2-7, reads EPEVTQTPSHQVTQMGQEVILRCVPISNHLYFYWYRQILGQKVEFLVSFYNNEISEKSEIFDDQFSVERPDGSNFTLKIRSTKLEDSAMYFCASSDPGLMQYFGPGTRLTVT.

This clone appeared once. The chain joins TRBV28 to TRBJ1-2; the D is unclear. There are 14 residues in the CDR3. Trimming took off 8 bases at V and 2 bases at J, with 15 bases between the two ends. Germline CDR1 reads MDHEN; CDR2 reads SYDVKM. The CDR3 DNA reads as TGTGCCAGCCGTTGGGCACAATCAAACTATGGCTACACCTTC. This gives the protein CASRWAQSNYGYTF.

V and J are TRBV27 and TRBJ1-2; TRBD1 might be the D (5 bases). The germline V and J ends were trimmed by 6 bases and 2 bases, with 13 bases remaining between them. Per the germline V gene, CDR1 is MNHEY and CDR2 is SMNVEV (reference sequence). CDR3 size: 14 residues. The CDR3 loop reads CASRLTSGNYGYTF. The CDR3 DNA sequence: TGTGCCAGCAGGCTAACCTCAGGGAACTATGGCTACACCTTC.

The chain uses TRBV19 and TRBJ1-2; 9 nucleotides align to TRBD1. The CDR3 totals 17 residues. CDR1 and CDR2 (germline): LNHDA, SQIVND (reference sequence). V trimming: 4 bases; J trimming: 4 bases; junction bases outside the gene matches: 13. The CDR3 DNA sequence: TGTGCCAGTAGTAACCCCTCCGGGACAGGGAGGCCCTATGGCTACACCTTC. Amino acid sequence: CASSNPSGTGRPYGYTF.

CDR3 coding DNA: TGTGCCAGCAGAAGACTAGCGGGATATCCCGGGGAGCTGTTTTTT. It translates to CASRRLAGYPGELFF. V gene TRBV2 combines with J gene TRBJ2-2; 11 positions match TRBD2. Germline trimming cut 6 bases from V and 6 bases from J; bases unmatched to any gene: 6. Germline values: CDR1 SNHLY, CDR2 FYNNEI. CDR3 length: 15 residues.

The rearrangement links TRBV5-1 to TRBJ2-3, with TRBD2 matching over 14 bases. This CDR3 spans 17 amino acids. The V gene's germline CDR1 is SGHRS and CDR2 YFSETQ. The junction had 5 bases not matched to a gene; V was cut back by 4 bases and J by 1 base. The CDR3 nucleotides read TGCGCCAGCAGCCTGACTAGCGGGAGGGCGGGCACAGATACGCAGTATTTT. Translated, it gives CASSLTSGRAGTDTQYF.

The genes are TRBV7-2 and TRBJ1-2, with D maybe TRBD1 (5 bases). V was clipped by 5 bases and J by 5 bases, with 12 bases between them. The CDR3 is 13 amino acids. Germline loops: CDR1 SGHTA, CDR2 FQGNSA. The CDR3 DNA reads TGTGCCAGCAGCCAGGACAAGTGGTATGGCTACACCTTC. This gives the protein CASSQDKWYGYTF.

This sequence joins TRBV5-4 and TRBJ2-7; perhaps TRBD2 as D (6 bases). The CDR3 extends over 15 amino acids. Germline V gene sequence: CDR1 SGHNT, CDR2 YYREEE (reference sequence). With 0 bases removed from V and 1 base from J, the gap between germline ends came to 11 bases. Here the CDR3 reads CASSLGGDRSYEQYF. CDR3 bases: TGTGCCAGCAGCTTGGGGGGGGACCGGTCCTACGAGCAGTACTTC.

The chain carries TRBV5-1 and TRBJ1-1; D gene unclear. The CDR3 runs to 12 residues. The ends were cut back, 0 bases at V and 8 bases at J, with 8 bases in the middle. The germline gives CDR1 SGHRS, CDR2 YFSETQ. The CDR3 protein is CASSLVGSEAFF. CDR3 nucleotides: TGCGCCAGCAGCTTGGTGGGCAGCGAAGCTTTCTTT.

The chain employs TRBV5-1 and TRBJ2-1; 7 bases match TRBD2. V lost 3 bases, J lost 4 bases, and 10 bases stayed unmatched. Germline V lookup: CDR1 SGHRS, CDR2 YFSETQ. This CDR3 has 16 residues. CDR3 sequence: CASSWGSKRGYNEQFF. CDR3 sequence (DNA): TGCGCCAGCAGCTGGGGTAGTAAGCGGGGATACAATGAGCAGTTCTTC.

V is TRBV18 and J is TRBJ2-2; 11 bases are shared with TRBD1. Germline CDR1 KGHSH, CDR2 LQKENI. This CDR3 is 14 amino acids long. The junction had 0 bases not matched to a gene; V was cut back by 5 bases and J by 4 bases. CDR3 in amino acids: CASSGQGATGELFF. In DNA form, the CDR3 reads TGTGCCAGCTCAGGACAGGGGGCCACCGGGGAGCTGTTTTTT.

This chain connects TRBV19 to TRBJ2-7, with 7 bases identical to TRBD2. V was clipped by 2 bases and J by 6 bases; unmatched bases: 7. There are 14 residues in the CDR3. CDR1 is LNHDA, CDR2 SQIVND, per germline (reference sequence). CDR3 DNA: TGTGCCAGTAGTATAACGGGGGGAGGATTCGAGCAGTACTTC. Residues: CASSITGGGFEQYF.

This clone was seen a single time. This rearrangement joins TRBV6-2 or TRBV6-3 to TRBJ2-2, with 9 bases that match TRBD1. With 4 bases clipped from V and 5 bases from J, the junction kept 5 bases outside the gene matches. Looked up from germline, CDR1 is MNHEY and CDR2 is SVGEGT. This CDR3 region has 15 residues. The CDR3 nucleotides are TGTGCCAGCAGTTTATACAGGGGGCGAACCGGGGAGCTGTTTTTT. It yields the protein CASSLYRGRTGELFF.

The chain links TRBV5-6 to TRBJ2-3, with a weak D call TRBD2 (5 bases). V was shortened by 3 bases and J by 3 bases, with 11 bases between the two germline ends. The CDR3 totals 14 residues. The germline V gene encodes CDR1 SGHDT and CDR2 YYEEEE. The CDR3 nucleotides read TGTGCCAGCAGCTACGACACGGGGACAGATACGCAGTATTTT. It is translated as CASSYDTGTDTQYF. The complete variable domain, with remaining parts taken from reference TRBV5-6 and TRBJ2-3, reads DAGVTQSPTHLIKTRGQQVTLRCSPKSGHDTVSWYQQALGQGPQFIFQYYEEEERQRGNFPDRFSGHQFPNYSSELNVNALLLGDSALYLCASSYDTGTDTQYFGPGTRLTVL.

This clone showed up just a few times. CDR3: CASSRSGAETQYF. DNA for the CDR3: TGTGCCAGCAGCCGCTCCGGAGCAGAGACCCAGTACTTC. The chain joins TRBV11-2 to TRBJ2-5; D remains ambiguous. The CDR3 consists of 13 residues. Trimming left V 5 bases short and J 4 bases short, with 11 bases between. Germline assignment: CDR1 SGHAT and CDR2 FQNNGV. The complete variable domain, with remaining parts taken from reference TRBV11-2 and TRBJ2-5, reads EAGVAQSPRYKIIEKRQSVAFWCNPISGHATLYWYQQILGQGPKLLIQFQNNGVVDDSQLPKDRFSAERLKGVDSTLKIQPAKLEDSAVYLCASSRSGAETQYFGPGTRLLVL.

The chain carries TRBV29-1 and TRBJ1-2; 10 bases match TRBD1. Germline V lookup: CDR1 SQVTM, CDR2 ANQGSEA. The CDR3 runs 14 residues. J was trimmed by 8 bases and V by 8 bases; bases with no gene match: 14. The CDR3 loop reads CSTLGADRGLGYTF. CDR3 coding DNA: TGCAGCACCCTTGGGGCTGACAGGGGGCTCGGCTACACCTTC.